The next 16 T cell receptor beta chains were all read from a single sample in a study of T cell changes during pregnancy in multiple sclerosis. TCRdb keeps only in-frame clones here, not all; method: immunoSEQ multiplex PCR. Of over 80,000 clones in the sample, 90% are singletons; the top ten hold around 0.76%. Sample: peripheral blood, taken in the second trimester of pregnancy. These TCRs come from a female donor in good health, enrolled as a control in a pregnancy study.

The chain employs TRBV28 and TRBJ1-2; TRBD1 matches 8 bases. The CDR3 is 14 amino acids. Germline lookup yields CDR1 MDHEN and CDR2 SYDVKM. Trimming at V came to 6 bases and at J to 6 bases, leaving 9 bases not matched to a gene. This CDR3 reads CASREQTDRDGYTF. CDR3 DNA sequence: TGTGCCAGCAGGGAACAAACGGACAGGGATGGCTACACCTTC.

J is TRBJ2-3 and V is TRBV30, with D maybe TRBD2 (6 bases). The V gene's germline CDR1 is GTSNPN and CDR2 SVGIG (reference sequence). Trimming took off 0 bases at V and 2 bases at J, with 9 bases between the two ends. This CDR3 contains 14 residues. In DNA form, the CDR3 reads TGTGCCTGGAGTGTACGGGGGAACACAGATACGCAGTATTTT. Translated: CAWSVRGNTDTQYF.

The chain links TRBV28 to TRBJ2-5; TRBD2 is a possible D gene (6 bases). CDR1 is MDHEN and CDR2 is SYDVKM in the germline V gene. There are 12 residues in the CDR3. Trimming left V 4 bases short and J 5 bases short, with 8 bases between. DNA for the CDR3: TGTGCCAGCAGTTCGGGGGAGGAGACCCAGTACTTC. Protein product: CASSSGEETQYF.

V usage is TRBV6-5 and J usage is TRBJ1-4, with TRBD1 matching over 8 bases. The CDR3 contains 15 residues. The V and J ends lost 2 bases and 7 bases, in that order; junction bases with no gene match: 6. Germline V gene data show CDR1 as MNHEY and CDR2 as SVGAGI. The DNA for the CDR3 is TGTGCCAGCAGTTACCTTCAGGGGGCTGGTGAAAAACTGTTTTTT. Protein sequence: CASSYLQGAGEKLFF.

This sequence joins TRBV14 and TRBJ1-4; possibly TRBD1 for D (6 bases). This CDR3 is 19 amino acids long. Germline V gene lookup returns CDR1 SGHDN and CDR2 FVKESK. V was shortened by 1 base and J by 0 bases, with 18 bases between the two germline ends. The CDR3 coding sequence is TGTGCCAGCAGCCAAGTAACGGCAGGGAGGGGGGCAACTAATGAAAAACTGTTTTTT. Translation: CASSQVTAGRGATNEKLFF. The full variable domain, in which reference TRBV14 and TRBJ1-4 provide the parts outside the CDR3, is EAGVTQFPSHSVIEKGQTVTLRCDPISGHDNLYWYRRVMGKEIKFLLHFVKESKQDESGMPNNRFLAERTGGTYSTLKVQPAELEDSGVYFCASSQVTAGRGATNEKLFFGSGTQLSVL.

V is TRBV28 and J is TRBJ2-1; 11 bases fit TRBD1. J gave up 10 bases and V 10 bases, and 12 bases lay outside the gene matches. The CDR3 runs 14 residues. CDR1 and CDR2 from the germline V gene are MDHEN and SYDVKM. CDR3 amino acids: CATLDRGRGGEQFF. The CDR3 DNA reads TGTGCCACCTTGGACAGGGGGCGGGGGGGGGAGCAGTTCTTC.

The chain carries TRBV9 and TRBJ1-4; 9 bases are a match to TRBD1. With V trimmed by 0 bases and J by 2 bases, 8 bases remained unmatched. CDR1 SGDLS and CDR2 YYNGEE come from the germline V gene. This CDR3 is built from 18 residues. The CDR3 reads CASSVVRTGDRTNEKLFF. In DNA form, the CDR3 reads TGTGCCAGCAGCGTAGTTCGGACAGGGGATAGGACTAATGAAAAACTGTTTTTT.

The gene calls are TRBV7-2 and TRBJ2-2, with D possibly being TRBD1 (5 bases). CDR1 and CDR2 (germline): SGHTA, FQGNSA. V was pared by 5 bases and J by 1 base, with 17 bases between. This CDR3 region has 17 residues. The CDR3 sequence is CASSRAPTGGNTGELFF. The CDR3 DNA reads TGTGCCAGCAGCCGAGCCCCTACAGGCGGGAACACCGGGGAGCTGTTTTTT.

V usage is TRBV11-2 and J usage is TRBJ1-5; tentative D call: TRBD1 (6 bases). Trimming removed 5 bases at V and 2 bases at J, with 16 bases between. Germline V lookup: CDR1 SGHAT, CDR2 FQNNGV. This CDR3 contains 16 residues. CDR3 residues: CASSPQGFGGNQPQHF. For the CDR3, the DNA is TGTGCCAGCAGCCCACAGGGATTTGGGGGCAATCAGCCCCAGCATTTT.

The gene calls are TRBV7-2 and TRBJ2-7; D remains ambiguous. The germline gives CDR1 SGHTA, CDR2 FQGNSA. This CDR3 region has 15 residues. Trimming removed 5 bases at V and 4 bases at J, with 18 bases between. This chain's CDR3 is CASSPSLLTWYEQYF. For the CDR3, the DNA is TGTGCCAGCAGCCCATCACTGCTGACTTGGTACGAGCAGTACTTC. The full variable domain, completed using reference TRBV7-2 and TRBJ2-7, is GAGVSQSPSNKVTEKGKDVELRCDPISGHTALYWYRQSLGQGLEFLIYFQGNSAPDKSGLPSDRFSAERTGGSVSTLTIQRTQQEDSAVYLCASSPSLLTWYEQYFGPGTRLTVT.

The chain is built from TRBV7-7 and TRBJ2-1, with 10 bases that match TRBD2. Germline V gives CDR1 SSHAT, CDR2 FNYEAQ (reference sequence). This CDR3 is built from 15 residues. Trimming took 0 bases from V and 7 from J; bases not matched to a gene: 3. CDR3 loop: CASSLAAGGLNEQFF. For the CDR3, the DNA is TGTGCCAGCAGCTTAGCAGCGGGGGGGCTGAATGAGCAGTTCTTC.

V is TRBV18 and J is TRBJ1-2, with D possibly matching TRBD1 (6 bases). The CDR3 consists of 14 residues. The germline CDR1 and CDR2 sequences are KGHSH and LQKENI. V shed 6 bases and J shed 3 bases, with 14 bases lying between them. In DNA, the CDR3 is TGTGCCAGCTCCGGTGGGGGGGCCTACTATGGCTACACCTTC. It yields the protein CASSGGGAYYGYTF. The whole variable domain, filled in from reference TRBV18 and TRBJ1-2, reads NAGVMQNPRHLVRRRGQEARLRCSPMKGHSHVYWYRQLPEEGLKFMVYLQKENIIDESGMPKERFSAEFPKEGPSILRIQQVVRGDSAAYFCASSGGGAYYGYTFGSGTRLTVV.

V gene TRBV7-2 combines with J gene TRBJ1-4, with TRBD1 matching over 9 bases. The junction had 3 bases not matched to a gene; V was cut back by 4 bases and J by 3 bases. Germline lookup yields CDR1 SGHTA and CDR2 FQGNSA. This CDR3 spans 15 amino acids. The CDR3 nucleotides are TGTGCCAGCAGCTGGTACAGGGGGCCTAATGAAAAACTGTTTTTT. Protein product: CASSWYRGPNEKLFF.

A word on this clone: This sample also contains other DNA sequences that code for the same CDR3. V usage is TRBV5-1 and J usage is TRBJ2-3; weak D call: TRBD2 (5 bases). The germline gives CDR1 SGHRS, CDR2 YFSETQ. The V end lost 0 bases, the J end lost 2 bases, and 7 bases lay between the germline ends. This CDR3 is 14 amino acids long. This chain's CDR3 is CASSLGGYTDTQYF. Written as DNA, the CDR3 is TGCGCCAGCAGCTTGGGCGGGTACACAGATACGCAGTATTTT.

This clone showed up just a few times. The chain carries TRBV6-6 and TRBJ2-7; 9 bases fit TRBD1. The J segment lost 1 base and the V segment lost 5 bases, leaving 0 bases of the junction unmatched. There are 13 residues in the CDR3. CDR1 is MNHNY and CDR2 is SVGAGI in the germline V gene (reference sequence). The CDR3 region has the DNA TGTGCCAGCAGTGGGACAGGGTCCTACGAGCAGTACTTC. The encoded protein is CASSGTGSYEQYF.

This chain uses TRBV27 with TRBJ2-3; the D gene is possibly TRBD2 (5 bases). This CDR3 spans 15 amino acids. Germline CDR1 MNHEY, CDR2 SMNVEV (reference sequence). The V and J ends lost 5 bases and 7 bases respectively, with 19 bases between them. The CDR3 protein is CASSLDGVSGNTQYF. CDR3 in DNA: TGTGCCAGCAGTCTGGACGGGGTCTCCGGGAATACGCAGTATTTT.